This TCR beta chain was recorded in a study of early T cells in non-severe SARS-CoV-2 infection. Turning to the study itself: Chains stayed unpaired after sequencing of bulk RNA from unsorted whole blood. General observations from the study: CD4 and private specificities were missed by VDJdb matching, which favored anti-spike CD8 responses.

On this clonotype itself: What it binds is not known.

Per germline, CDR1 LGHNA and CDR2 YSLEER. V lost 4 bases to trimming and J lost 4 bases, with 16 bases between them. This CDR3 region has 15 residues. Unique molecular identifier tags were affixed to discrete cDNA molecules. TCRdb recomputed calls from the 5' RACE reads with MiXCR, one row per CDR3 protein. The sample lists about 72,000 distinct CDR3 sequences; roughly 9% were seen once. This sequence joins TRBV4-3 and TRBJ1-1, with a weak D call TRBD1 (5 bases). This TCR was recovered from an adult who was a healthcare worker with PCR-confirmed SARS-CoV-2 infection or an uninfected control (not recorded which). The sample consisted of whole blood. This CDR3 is CASSLQGGGFTEAFF. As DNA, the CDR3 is TGCGCCAGCAGCCTCCAAGGTGGGGGATTCACTGAAGCTTTCTTT.